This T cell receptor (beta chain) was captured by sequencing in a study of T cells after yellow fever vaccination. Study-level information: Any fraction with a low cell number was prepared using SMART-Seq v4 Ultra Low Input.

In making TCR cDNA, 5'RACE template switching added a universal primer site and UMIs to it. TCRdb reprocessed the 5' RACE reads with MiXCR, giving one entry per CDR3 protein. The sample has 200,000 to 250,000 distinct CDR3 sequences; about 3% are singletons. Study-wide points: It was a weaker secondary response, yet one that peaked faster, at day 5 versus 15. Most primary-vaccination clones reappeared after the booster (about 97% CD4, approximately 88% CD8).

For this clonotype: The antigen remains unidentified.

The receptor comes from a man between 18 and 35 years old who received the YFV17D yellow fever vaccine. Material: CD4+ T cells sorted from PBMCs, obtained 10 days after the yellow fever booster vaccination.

In nucleotides, the CDR3 is TGCAGTGCGCCGACAGCAACTTTACTGAACACTGAAGCTTTCTTT. Protein product: CSAPTATLLNTEAFF. The genes are TRBV20-1 and TRBJ1-1; D perhaps matches TRBD1 (5 bases). The CDR3 is 15 residues long. Per the germline V gene, CDR1 is DFQATT and CDR2 is SNEGSKA (reference sequence). V was cut by 6 bases and J by 0 bases, with 17 bases left in between.